The 17 T cell receptor beta chains reported below all come from one sample, sequenced in a study of cytomegalovirus exposure and HLA in healthy donors. PCR employed 60 Vbeta and 13 Jbeta primers. Repertoires were generated with immunoSEQ multiplex PCR, while TCRdb's copy carries only in-frame clones and drops some. The repertoire holds 110,000 or so clones, with around 77% as singletons. Sequencing input: PBMCs. The receptors stem from a young woman in good health and CMV-seropositive.

The chain couples TRBV5-5 to TRBJ2-3; 8 bases are a match to TRBD1. The germline CDR1 and CDR2 sequences are SGHKS and YYEKEE (reference sequence). The CDR3 has 14 amino acids. The V segment lost 2 bases and the J segment 3 bases; nucleotides outside the gene matches: 2. The CDR3 sequence is CASSFGQGTDTQYF. The CDR3 DNA sequence: TGTGCCAGCAGCTTCGGACAGGGAACAGATACGCAGTATTTT.

V and J are TRBV7-8 and TRBJ1-2, with 8 bases fitting TRBD1. The CDR3 length is 16 residues. Germline V gene sequence: CDR1 SGHVS, CDR2 FQNEAQ. The trim removed 2 bases at V and 1 base at J, leaving 6 bases unmatched. The CDR3 loop is CASSLRQGMINYGYTF. The CDR3 bases are TGTGCCAGCAGCTTACGACAGGGGATGATTAACTATGGCTACACCTTC.

This rearrangement joins TRBV6-1 to TRBJ2-1, with no clear D. Deletions cut 2 bases from V and 3 bases from J, with 8 bases between. The germline V gene encodes CDR1 MNHNS and CDR2 SASEGT. CDR3 length: 14 residues. This chain's CDR3 is CASSEQANYNEQFF. CDR3 in DNA: TGTGCCAGCAGTGAACAGGCTAACTACAATGAGCAGTTCTTC.

A single count supports this clone. The CDR3 sequence is CASSISINQPQHF. The DNA for the CDR3 is TGTGCCAGTAGTATATCCATCAATCAGCCCCAGCATTTT. This chain connects TRBV19 to TRBJ1-5, with D unclear. The length of the CDR3 is 13 residues. V gave up 2 bases and J gave up 3 bases, with 5 bases separating them. Germline V gives CDR1 LNHDA, CDR2 SQIVND (reference sequence). The full variable domain, rest sourced from reference TRBV19 and TRBJ1-5, is DGGITQSPKYLFRKEGQNVTLSCEQNLNHDAMYWYRQDPGQGLRLIYYSQIVNDFQKGDIAEGYSVSREKKESFPLTVTSAQKNPTAFYLCASSISINQPQHFGDGTRLSIL.

The genes are TRBV11-2 and TRBJ2-3; 10 bases agree with TRBD2. The CDR3 totals 17 residues. V lost 1 base, J lost 5 bases, and 9 bases stayed unmatched. Germline V gene data show CDR1 as SGHAT and CDR2 as FQNNGV. The CDR3 nucleotides read TGTGCCAGCAGCTTAGGGGGTAGCGGGGGGCGGGGAGATACGCAGTATTTT. The encoded protein is CASSLGGSGGRGDTQYF.

This clone was observed once. V and J are TRBV20-1 and TRBJ1-5; D is ambiguous. The V gene lost 6 bases and the J gene lost 11 bases, with 14 bases spanning the gap. The CDR3 spans 11 residues. Germline V lookup: CDR1 DFQATT, CDR2 SNEGSKA (reference sequence). CDR3 loop: CSAREALAQHF. CDR3 coding DNA: TGCAGTGCCCGAGAAGCACTGGCCCAGCATTTT.

The chain employs TRBV10-2 and TRBJ1-1; D is undetermined. Germline V gene sequence: CDR1 WSHSY, CDR2 SAAADI. The CDR3 has 13 residues. V lost 0 bases and J 10 bases, leaving 12 bases between the germline ends. The CDR3 DNA is TGCGCCAGCAGTGAGTCGACCGGTGGCGGAGCTTTCTTT. Amino acid sequence: CASSESTGGGAFF.

This clone appeared a few times. This chain joins TRBV19 and TRBJ1-1, with 10 positions matching TRBD1. This CDR3 is 16 amino acids long. CDR1 is LNHDA, CDR2 SQIVND, per germline (reference sequence). V was clipped by 3 bases and J by 5 bases; unmatched bases: 9. In DNA form, the CDR3 reads TGTGCCAGTAGTATCTTAAGGGGACAGGGGCAAACTGAAGCTTTCTTT. Translated: CASSILRGQGQTEAFF.

V gene TRBV10-1 combines with J gene TRBJ2-7; weak D call: TRBD2 (7 bases). The CDR3 spans 12 residues. The germline gives CDR1 WNHNN, CDR2 SYGVQD (reference sequence). V was cut by 6 bases and J by 5 bases, with 11 bases left in between. This CDR3 is CASSGEGDEQYF. CDR3 coding DNA: TGCGCCAGCAGCGGGGAGGGGGACGAGCAGTACTTC.

The J gene is TRBJ2-2, the V gene TRBV7-3, with D maybe TRBD1 (5 bases). This CDR3 has 18 residues. CDR1 is SGHTA and CDR2 is FQGTGA in the germline V gene. Trimming took off 1 base at V and 5 bases at J, with 20 bases between the two ends. CDR3 residues: CASSLRWPVGRVTGELFF. The CDR3 coding sequence is TGTGCCAGCAGCTTAAGGTGGCCGGTTGGCAGGGTGACCGGGGAGCTGTTTTTT.

The rearrangement links TRBV7-3 to TRBJ1-2, with 7 bases identical to TRBD1. The trim removed 1 base at V and 6 bases at J, leaving 8 bases unmatched. The CDR3 sequence is 15 residues long. The germline gives CDR1 SGHTA, CDR2 FQGTGA. The CDR3 region is CASSLNSQGLDGYTF. In DNA, the CDR3 is TGTGCCAGCAGCTTAAACTCACAGGGGCTGGATGGCTACACCTTC.

This CDR3 reads CASRGDRGFGEKLFF. As DNA, the CDR3 is TGTGCCAGCAGGGGGGACAGGGGTTTTGGTGAAAAACTGTTTTTT. The rearrangement uses TRBV2 and TRBJ1-4, with 10 bases matching TRBD1. Germline V gene data show CDR1 as SNHLY and CDR2 as FYNNEI. The V and J ends lost 6 bases and 7 bases, in that order; junction bases with no gene match: 8. The CDR3 loop spans 15 amino acids.

The rearrangement links TRBV6-5 to TRBJ1-2; 7 bases map to TRBD1. Germline assignment: CDR1 MNHEY and CDR2 SVGAGI. V was pared by 9 bases and J by 7 bases, with 14 bases of the junction left unmatched. This CDR3 is built from 14 residues. CDR3 in amino acids: CARIMGRTGVGYTF. CDR3 DNA sequence: TGTGCCAGGATCATGGGCCGGACAGGAGTTGGCTACACCTTC.

V usage is TRBV5-8 and J usage is TRBJ1-4; 9 bases match TRBD1. Germline CDR1 reads SGHTS; CDR2 reads YDEGEE. V dropped 5 bases and J dropped 8; count of bases not matched to a gene: 10. This CDR3 region has 15 residues. For the CDR3, the DNA is TGTGCCAGCAGTCCCGGTCGGGACAGGGCAGAAAAACTGTTTTTT. This gives the protein CASSPGRDRAEKLFF.

This chain uses TRBV7-2 with TRBJ2-7; possible D gene TRBD2, 5 bases. Germline values: CDR1 SGHTA, CDR2 FQGNSA. The CDR3 extends over 13 amino acids. Trimming cost V 5 bases and J 3 bases, with 11 bases left between them. CDR3 amino acids: CASSLGRGYEQYF. CDR3 coding DNA: TGTGCCAGCAGCCTCGGCCGGGGCTACGAGCAGTACTTC. Full variable domain (rest looked up from reference TRBV7-2 and TRBJ2-7): GAGVSQSPSNKVTEKGKDVELRCDPISGHTALYWYRQSLGQGLEFLIYFQGNSAPDKSGLPSDRFSAERTGGSVSTLTIQRTQQEDSAVYLCASSLGRGYEQYFGPGTRLTVT.

The J gene is TRBJ1-3, the V gene TRBV29-1; 10 bases align to TRBD1. CDR3 size: 15 residues. Germline loops: CDR1 SQVTM, CDR2 ANQGSEA. Trimming took 7 bases from V and 1 from J; bases not matched to a gene: 7. CDR3 protein: CSAERTGGSGNTIYF. CDR3 nucleotide sequence: TGCAGCGCTGAGAGGACAGGGGGATCTGGAAACACCATATATTTT.

The chain has TRBV6-5 and TRBJ1-1; D gene ambiguous. CDR1 is MNHEY, CDR2 SVGAGI, per germline. V was shortened by 2 bases and J by 5 bases, with 9 bases between the two germline ends. This CDR3 comprises 13 residues. CDR3 DNA sequence: TGTGCCAGCAGTTACGGTGGTGAGACTGAAGCTTTCTTT. Residues: CASSYGGETEAFF.